This T cell receptor beta chain is from a study of regulatory T cells in long-lasting Graves disease. Study observations and caveats: What was studied was peripheral blood only, and not thyroid tissue.

The germline CDR1 and CDR2 sequences are MDHEN and SYDVKM. V lost 0 bases and J 3 bases, leaving 5 bases between the germline ends. This CDR3 is 13 amino acids long. The time point was: persistent/refractory GD, antithyroid drugs over 5 years with positive TRAb. The TCR library was made from RNA extracted from PBMCs. Patients met American Thyroid Association criteria for Graves' disease. As collected, the peripheral blood samples measured around 9 milliliters each and went into EDTA tubes. Construction of TCR beta libraries relied on iRepertoire HTBI primers and on Arm-PCR targeting CDR3 regions. TCRdb called the multiplex PCR reads again in MiXCR, with one record for every CDR3 protein. The sample holds hundreds of thousands of distinct CDR3 sequences, around 30% seen once. This clonotype has more than one count but fewer than ten. Its antigen is still unknown.

The source of this sequence is a female donor with Graves disease. The chain has TRBV28 and TRBJ2-5; D call uncertain. The sequences come from peripheral blood mononuclear cells (PBMCs), collected when the disease was refractory, from a patient treated with antithyroid drugs. DNA for the CDR3: TGTGCCAGCAGTTTATGGCCAGAAGAGACCCAGTACTTC. This translates into CASSLWPEETQYF.